Reported below is one T cell receptor beta chain. Its specificity is not known. In germline, CDR1 is SGHNT, CDR2 YYREEE (reference sequence). V was shortened by 4 bases and J by 0 bases, with 11 bases between the two germline ends. The CDR3 runs 15 residues. This specimen comes from a study of Graves' ophthalmopathy and Graves' hyperthyroidism. Study outcomes and limitations: A model built from 13 signatures distinguished ophthalmopathy from stable hyperthyroidism with approximately 90% sensitivity and approximately 82% specificity. Ophthalmopathy progression cases were predicted by the model with approximately 66% sensitivity and 72% to 85% specificity.

Around 10 ml of fresh blood yielded the PBMCs by density gradient. Using RNA transcripts, the TCR beta CDR3 regions were amplified. HTBI-primed RT-PCR formed the first round, and a multiplex PCR formed the second. TCRdb reprocessed the multiplex PCR reads via MiXCR and lists one record per CDR3 protein. This sample has 300,000 to 450,000 distinct CDR3 sequences, with about a sixth found just once. Sample: peripheral blood. This receptor was obtained from an adult woman with stable Graves' hyperthyroidism. The rearrangement joins TRBV5-4 to TRBJ1-3, with D maybe TRBD1 (5 bases). The CDR3 sequence is CASSKDTNSGNTIYF. CDR3 in DNA: TGTGCCAGCAGCAAGGACACGAACTCTGGAAACACCATATATTTT.